The 13 T cell receptor beta chains reported below all come from one sample, sequenced in a study of lymphopenia after photon versus proton radiotherapy. Libraries were prepared by immunoSEQ multiplex PCR; TCRdb keeps only in-frame clonotypes and omits some of them. The table includes around 70,000 clones, approximately 90% detected once. The sequencing used peripheral blood, collected from a patient treated with photon-based radiotherapy. These receptors were obtained from a woman in her 70s with pancreatic cancer.

The V gene is TRBV5-6, the J gene TRBJ2-4; weak D call: TRBD1 (6 bases). The CDR3 is 15 amino acids. CDR1 is SGHDT, CDR2 YYEEEE, per germline. With 2 bases removed from V and 9 bases from J, the gap between germline ends came to 18 bases. CDR3 sequence (DNA): TGTGCCAGCAGCTTAGGACAGCCACCTATTTTCATTCAGTACTTC. It codes for CASSLGQPPIFIQYF.

This rearrangement joins TRBV7-9 to TRBJ2-2, with TRBD2 identical over 10 bases. The CDR3 is 16 residues long. In germline, CDR1 is SEHNR, CDR2 FQNEAQ (reference sequence). Unmatched junction bases numbered 7, after V lost 3 bases and J lost 6 bases. CDR3 region: CASSFGLAGVAGELFF. The CDR3 DNA reads TGTGCCAGCAGCTTCGGGCTAGCGGGAGTGGCCGGGGAGCTGTTTTTT.

The rearrangement uses TRBV10-2 and TRBJ2-7, with 9 bases identical to TRBD2. The CDR3 contains 14 residues. Trimming cost V 3 bases and J 5 bases; bases outside gene matches: 5. Germline V gene data show CDR1 as WSHSY and CDR2 as SAAADI. In nucleotides, the CDR3 is TGCGCCAGCAGTGAAAGCGGGAGGTTGGACGAGCAGTACTTC. Protein sequence: CASSESGRLDEQYF.

The chain uses TRBV28 and TRBJ1-1; D remains ambiguous. V lost 10 bases and J lost 1, with 13 bases in between. Germline CDR1 reads MDHEN; CDR2 reads SYDVKM. The CDR3 runs to 13 residues. The CDR3 loop reads CATIRPANTEAFF. Here the CDR3 DNA reads TGTGCCACCATCAGACCGGCGAACACTGAAGCTTTCTTT.

This sequence joins TRBV6-4 and TRBJ1-2; 10 bases are a match to TRBD1. The J segment lost 2 bases and the V segment lost 0 bases, leaving 3 bases of the junction unmatched. There are 16 residues in the CDR3. Germline CDR1 MRHNA, CDR2 SNTAGT. The CDR3 sequence is CASSDSDRGLNYGYTF. In DNA form, the CDR3 reads TGTGCCAGCAGTGACTCGGACAGGGGGTTGAACTATGGCTACACCTTC.

J is TRBJ2-1 and V is TRBV14, with TRBD2 matching over 11 bases. In germline, CDR1 is SGHDN, CDR2 FVKESK. V lost 4 bases and J lost 5; bases outside the gene matches: 10. The CDR3 is 17 amino acids. The CDR3 bases are TGTGCCAGCAGCCTCTCCCGACTAGCGGGATTCAACAATGAGCAGTTCTTC. As protein: CASSLSRLAGFNNEQFF.

The chain joins TRBV27 to TRBJ2-3; no firm D call. The germline V and J ends were trimmed by 4 bases and 0 bases, with 8 bases remaining between them. The V gene's germline CDR1 is MNHEY and CDR2 SMNVEV (reference sequence). This CDR3 is built from 14 residues. The CDR3 reads CASSSLTSTDTQYF. DNA for the CDR3: TGTGCCAGCAGTTCGCTTACTAGCACAGATACGCAGTATTTT.

The chain has TRBV7-6 and TRBJ2-7; D is ambiguous. CDR1 is SGHVS and CDR2 is FNYEAQ in the germline V gene. The CDR3 runs 12 residues. V was cut by 4 bases and J by 7 bases, with 11 bases left in between. CDR3 sequence reads: CASSSAVSEQYF. In nucleotides, the CDR3 is TGTGCCAGCAGCTCCGCCGTGAGTGAGCAGTACTTC.

V is TRBV4-2 and J is TRBJ1-4; D gene ambiguous. The CDR3 spans 17 residues. Germline loops: CDR1 LGHNA, CDR2 YNFKEQ. V was trimmed by 0 bases and J by 0 bases, leaving 11 bases between them. CDR3 amino acids: CASSQESRSTTNEKLFF. CDR3 bases: TGTGCCAGCAGCCAAGAATCGAGATCCACAACTAATGAAAAACTGTTTTTT.

This sequence joins TRBV6-6 and TRBJ2-7; 8 bases fit TRBD2. Trimming removed 9 bases from V and 1 base from J; junction bases left unmatched: 11. The CDR3 is made up of 15 amino acids. Germline CDR1 reads MNHNY; CDR2 reads SVGAGI (reference sequence). The CDR3 DNA reads as TGTGCCAGTACCCCGGGACTAGAAAAATCCTACGAGCAGTACTTC. Protein product: CASTPGLEKSYEQYF.

V usage is TRBV7-9 and J usage is TRBJ2-1, with 11 bases aligning to TRBD2. Germline loops: CDR1 SEHNR, CDR2 FQNEAQ (reference sequence). CDR3 length: 16 residues. The J segment lost 8 bases and the V segment lost 3 bases, leaving 9 bases of the junction unmatched. The CDR3 DNA is TGTGCCAGCAGCTTGACTAGCGGGATGGGATGGGATGAGCAGTTCTTC. It codes for CASSLTSGMGWDEQFF.

The V and J genes are TRBV4-1 and TRBJ2-7; 14 bases align to TRBD2. V was clipped by 3 bases and J by 6 bases; unmatched bases: 1. CDR1 and CDR2 from the germline V gene are MGHRA and YSYEKL. This CDR3 is built from 14 residues. DNA of the CDR3: TGCGCCAGCAGCCAGGGACTAGCGGGAGTCGAGCAGTACTTC. This sequence encodes CASSQGLAGVEQYF.

This rearrangement joins TRBV6-5 to TRBJ2-7, with 7 bases lining up with TRBD2. Trimming cost V 4 bases and J 3 bases; bases outside gene matches: 3. This CDR3 is built from 13 residues. Germline V CDR1 and CDR2: MNHEY, SVGAGI. The CDR3 protein is CASSSGGIYEQYF. CDR3 DNA: TGTGCCAGCAGTTCCGGGGGGATCTACGAGCAGTACTTC.